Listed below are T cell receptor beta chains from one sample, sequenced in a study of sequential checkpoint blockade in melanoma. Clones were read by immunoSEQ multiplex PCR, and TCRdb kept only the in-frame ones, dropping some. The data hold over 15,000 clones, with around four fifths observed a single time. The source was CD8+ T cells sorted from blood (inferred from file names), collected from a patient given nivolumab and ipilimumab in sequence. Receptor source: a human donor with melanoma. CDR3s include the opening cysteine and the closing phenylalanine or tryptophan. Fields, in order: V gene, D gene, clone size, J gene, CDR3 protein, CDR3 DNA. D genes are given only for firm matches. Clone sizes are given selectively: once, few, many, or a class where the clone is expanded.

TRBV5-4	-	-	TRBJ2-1	CASRLLLAGGNEQFF	TGTGCCAGCAGGCTTTTACTAGCCGGTGGGAATGAGCAGTTCTTC
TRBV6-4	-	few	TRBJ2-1	CASSEGGSSYNEQFF	TGTGCCAGCAGTGAAGGCGGTAGCTCCTACAATGAGCAGTTCTTC
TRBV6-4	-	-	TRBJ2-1	CASSDLAVGNYNEQFF	TGTGCCAGCAGTGATTTAGCGGTAGGAAACTACAATGAGCAGTTCTTC
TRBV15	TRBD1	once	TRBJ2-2	CATSRVDREEELFF	TGTGCCACCAGCAGAGTGGACAGGGAGGAGGAGCTGTTTTTT
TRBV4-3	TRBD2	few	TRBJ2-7	CASSRGSGSFYEQYF	TGCGCCAGCAGCCGAGGTAGCGGGAGTTTCTACGAGCAGTACTTC
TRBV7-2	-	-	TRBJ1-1	CASSLVGRGDTEAFF	TGTGCCAGCAGCTTAGTGGGGAGAGGTGACACTGAAGCTTTCTTT
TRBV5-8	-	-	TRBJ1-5	CASSLDGIPQPQHF	TGTGCCAGCAGCTTGGACGGGATACCGCAGCCCCAGCATTTT
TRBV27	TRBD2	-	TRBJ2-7	CASSLLSSGMPAEQYF	TGTGCCAGCAGTTTATTGTCTAGCGGGATGCCGGCCGAGCAGTACTTC
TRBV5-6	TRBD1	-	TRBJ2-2	CASSSLTGTGELFF	TGTGCCAGCAGCAGTCTGACAGGGACCGGGGAGCTGTTTTTT
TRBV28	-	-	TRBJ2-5	CASSFYAGRTEQYF	TGTGCCAGCAGTTTCTATGCGGGACGGACGGAGCAGTACTTC
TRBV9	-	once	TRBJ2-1	CASSVTTNPDNEQFF	TGTGCCAGCAGCGTAACGACTAACCCCGACAATGAGCAGTTCTTC
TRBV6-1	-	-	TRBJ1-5	CASSEEAGLGNQPQHF	TGTGCCAGCAGTGAAGAGGCAGGGCTTGGCAATCAGCCCCAGCATTTT
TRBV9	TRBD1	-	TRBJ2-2	CASSVNPGTGHTGELFF	TGTGCCAGCAGCGTAAACCCCGGGACAGGACACACCGGGGAGCTGTTTTTT
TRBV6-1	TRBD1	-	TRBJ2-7	CASRDRDRADEQYF	TGTGCCAGCAGGGACCGGGACAGGGCGGACGAGCAGTACTTC
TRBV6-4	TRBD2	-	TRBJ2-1	CASSRAGESYNEQFF	TGTGCCAGCAGTCGAGCGGGGGAGAGTTACAATGAGCAGTTCTTC
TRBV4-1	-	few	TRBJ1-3	CASSQDLIARASSGNTIYF	TGCGCCAGCAGCCAAGATTTGATAGCCAGGGCGAGCTCTGGAAACACCATATATTTT
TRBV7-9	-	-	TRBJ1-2	CASSLVSRSATNYGYTF	TGTGCCAGCAGCTTAGTGTCGCGGTCAGCCACTAACTATGGCTACACCTTC
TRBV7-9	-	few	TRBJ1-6	CASSSLDRSNSPLHF	TGTGCCAGCAGCTCCTTGGACAGATCTAATTCACCCCTCCACTTT
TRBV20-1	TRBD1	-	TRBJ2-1	CSAPGGKGGFF	TGCAGTGCGCCAGGGGGAAAAGGGGGGTTCTTC
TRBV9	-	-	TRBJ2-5	CASSVKDTRFETQYF	TGTGCCAGCAGCGTAAAGGACACCAGATTTGAGACCCAGTACTTC
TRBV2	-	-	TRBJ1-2	CARGGEWQSSGTF	TGTGCCAGGGGGGGGGAGTGGCAGTCATCAGGCACCTTC
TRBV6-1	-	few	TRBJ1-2	CASSEIRVDSHF	TGTGCCAGCAGTGAAATTCGTGTGGACAGCCACTTC
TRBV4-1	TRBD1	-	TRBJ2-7	CASSQVEGAGYEQYF	TGCGCCAGCAGCCAAGTTGAGGGGGCTGGGTACGAGCAGTACTTC
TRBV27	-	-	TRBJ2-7	CAAGLREQYF	TGTGCCGCGGGGCTTCGCGAGCAGTACTTC
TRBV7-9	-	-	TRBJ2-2	CASSHRDTNTGELFF	TGTGCCAGCAGCCACCGGGACACTAACACCGGGGAGCTGTTTTTT
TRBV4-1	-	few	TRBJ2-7	CASSQSDSYEQYF	TGCGCCAGCAGCCAAAGCGATTCCTACGAGCAGTACTTC
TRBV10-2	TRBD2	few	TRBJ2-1	CAAEAGGTEQFF	TGCGCCGCCGAAGCGGGGGGCACTGAGCAGTTCTTC
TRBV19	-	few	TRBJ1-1	CASSTALNTEAFF	TGTGCCAGTAGTACCGCGTTGAACACTGAAGCTTTCTTT